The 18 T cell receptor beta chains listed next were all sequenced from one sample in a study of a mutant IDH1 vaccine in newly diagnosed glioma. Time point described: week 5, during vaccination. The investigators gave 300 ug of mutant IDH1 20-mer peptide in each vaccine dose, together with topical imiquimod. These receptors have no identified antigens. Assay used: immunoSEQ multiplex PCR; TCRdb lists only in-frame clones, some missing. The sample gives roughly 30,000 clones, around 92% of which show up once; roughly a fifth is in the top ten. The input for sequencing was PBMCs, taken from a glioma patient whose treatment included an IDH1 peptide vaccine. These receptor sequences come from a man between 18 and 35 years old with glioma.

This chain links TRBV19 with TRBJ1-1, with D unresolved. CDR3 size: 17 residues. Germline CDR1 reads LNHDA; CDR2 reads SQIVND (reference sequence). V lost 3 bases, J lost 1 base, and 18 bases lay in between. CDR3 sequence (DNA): TGTGCCAGTAGTATTCCGACGGCCCGCTCTAAGAACACTGAAGCTTTCTTT. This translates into CASSIPTARSKNTEAFF.

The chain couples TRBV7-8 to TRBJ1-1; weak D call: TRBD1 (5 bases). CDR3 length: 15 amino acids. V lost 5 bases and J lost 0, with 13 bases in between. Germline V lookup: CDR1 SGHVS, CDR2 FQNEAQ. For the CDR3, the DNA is TGTGCCAGCAGCCCTCTCGGGGGGATGAACACTGAAGCTTTCTTT. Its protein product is CASSPLGGMNTEAFF.

CDR3 sequence: CSVGGGYF. The DNA of the CDR3 is TGCAGCGTTGGGGGAGGGTACTTC. The chain is built from TRBV29-1 and TRBJ2-7; D is perhaps TRBD2 (6 bases). Trimming removed 4 bases from V and 12 bases from J, with 7 bases in between. Germline V CDR1 and CDR2: SQVTM, ANQGSEA. The CDR3 is 8 amino acids.

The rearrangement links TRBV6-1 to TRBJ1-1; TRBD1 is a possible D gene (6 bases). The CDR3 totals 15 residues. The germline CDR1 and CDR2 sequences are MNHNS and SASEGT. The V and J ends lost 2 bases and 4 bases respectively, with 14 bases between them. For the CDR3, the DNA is TGTGCCAGCAGTGAACAGCAGGGGTTTGGCACTGAAGCTTTCTTT. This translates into CASSEQQGFGTEAFF.

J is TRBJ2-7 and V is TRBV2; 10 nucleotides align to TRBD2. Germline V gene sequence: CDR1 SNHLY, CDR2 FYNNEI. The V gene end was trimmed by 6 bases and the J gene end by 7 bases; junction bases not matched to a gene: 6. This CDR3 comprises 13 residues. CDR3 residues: CASRIAGGLEQYF. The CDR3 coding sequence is TGTGCCAGCAGAATAGCGGGAGGCTTAGAGCAGTACTTC. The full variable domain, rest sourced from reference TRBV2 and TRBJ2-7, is EPEVTQTPSHQVTQMGQEVILRCVPISNHLYFYWYRQILGQKVEFLVSFYNNEISEKSEIFDDQFSVERPDGSNFTLKIRSTKLEDSAMYFCASRIAGGLEQYFGPGTRLTVT.

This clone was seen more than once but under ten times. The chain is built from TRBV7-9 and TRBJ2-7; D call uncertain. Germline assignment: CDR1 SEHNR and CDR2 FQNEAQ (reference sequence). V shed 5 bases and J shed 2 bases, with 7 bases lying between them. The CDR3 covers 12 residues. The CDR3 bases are TGTGCCAGCAGCCCTTTTACCTACGAGCAGTACTTC. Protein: CASSPFTYEQYF.

CDR3 region: CAVTGGWDTEAFF. The CDR3 DNA is TGTGCCGTTACAGGGGGCTGGGACACTGAAGCTTTCTTT. This chain joins TRBV30 and TRBJ1-1; TRBD1 aligns across 9 bases. CDR3 length: 13 residues. The V segment lost 8 bases and the J segment 3 bases; nucleotides outside the gene matches: 7. CDR1 and CDR2 from the germline V gene are GTSNPN and SVGIG (reference sequence).

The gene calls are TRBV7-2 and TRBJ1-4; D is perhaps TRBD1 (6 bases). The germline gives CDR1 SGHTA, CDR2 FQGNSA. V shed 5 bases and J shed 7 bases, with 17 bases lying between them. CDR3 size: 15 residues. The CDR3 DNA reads TGTGCCAGCAGCCGGGCCCAGGGGATGGGTGAAAAACTGTTTTTT. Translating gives CASSRAQGMGEKLFF.

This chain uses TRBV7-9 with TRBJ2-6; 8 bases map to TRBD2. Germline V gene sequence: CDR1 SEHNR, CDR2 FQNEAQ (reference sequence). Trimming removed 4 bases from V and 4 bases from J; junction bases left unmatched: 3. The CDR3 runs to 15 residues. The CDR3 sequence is CASSSGGAGANVLTF. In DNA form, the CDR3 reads TGTGCCAGCAGCTCCGGGGGGGCCGGGGCCAACGTCCTGACTTTC.

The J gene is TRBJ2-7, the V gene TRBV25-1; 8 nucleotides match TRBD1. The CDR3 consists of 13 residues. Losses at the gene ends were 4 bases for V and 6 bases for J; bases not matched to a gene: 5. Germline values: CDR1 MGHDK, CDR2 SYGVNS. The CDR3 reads CASSVGTGAEQYF. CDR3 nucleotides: TGTGCCAGCAGTGTCGGGACAGGTGCCGAGCAGTACTTC.

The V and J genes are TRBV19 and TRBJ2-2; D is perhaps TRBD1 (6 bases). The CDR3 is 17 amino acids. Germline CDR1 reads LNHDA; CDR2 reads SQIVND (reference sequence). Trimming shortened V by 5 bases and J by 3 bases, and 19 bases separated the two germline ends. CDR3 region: CASSSLPRDTHTGELFF. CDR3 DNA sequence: TGTGCCAGTAGTTCTCTTCCCCGGGACACTCACACCGGGGAGCTGTTTTTT.

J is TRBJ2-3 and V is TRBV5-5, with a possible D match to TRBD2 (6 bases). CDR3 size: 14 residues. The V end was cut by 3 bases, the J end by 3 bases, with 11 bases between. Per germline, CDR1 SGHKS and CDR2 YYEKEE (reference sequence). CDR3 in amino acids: CASSWDSATDTQYF. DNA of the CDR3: TGTGCCAGCAGCTGGGACTCAGCTACAGATACGCAGTATTTT.

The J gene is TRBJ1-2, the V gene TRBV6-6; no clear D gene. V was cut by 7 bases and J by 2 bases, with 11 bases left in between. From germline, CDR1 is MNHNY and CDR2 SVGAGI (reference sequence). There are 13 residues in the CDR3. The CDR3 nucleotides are TGTGCCAGCACCCCCCGGCCGAACTATGGCTACACCTTC. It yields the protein CASTPRPNYGYTF.

The CDR3 spells CASSTGLAGANNEQFF. For the CDR3, the DNA is TGTGCCAGCAGCACGGGACTAGCGGGAGCGAACAATGAGCAGTTCTTC. This chain joins TRBV7-2 and TRBJ2-1; 14 nucleotides align to TRBD2. The germline V gene encodes CDR1 SGHTA and CDR2 FQGNSA. With 5 bases clipped from V and 5 bases from J, the junction kept 5 bases outside the gene matches. There are 16 residues in the CDR3.

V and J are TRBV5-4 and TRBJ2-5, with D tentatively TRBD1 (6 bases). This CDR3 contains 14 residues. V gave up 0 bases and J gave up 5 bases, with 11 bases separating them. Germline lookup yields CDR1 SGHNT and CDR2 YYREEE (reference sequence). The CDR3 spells CASSLDRVEETQYF. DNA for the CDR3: TGTGCCAGCAGCTTGGACAGGGTTGAGGAGACCCAGTACTTC.

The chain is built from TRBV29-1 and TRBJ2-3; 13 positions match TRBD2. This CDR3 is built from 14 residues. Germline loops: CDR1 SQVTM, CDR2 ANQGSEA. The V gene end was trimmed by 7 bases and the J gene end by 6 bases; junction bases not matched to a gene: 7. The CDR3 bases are TGCAGCGCCCAGACTAGCGGGAGGTCGGATACGCAGTATTTT. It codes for CSAQTSGRSDTQYF.

The chain's CDR3 is CASSLRGGNYGYTF. The CDR3 DNA reads as TGCGCCAGCAGCTTGCGGGGTGGGAACTATGGCTACACCTTC. The chain employs TRBV5-1 and TRBJ1-2; no clear D gene. The V and J ends lost 1 base and 2 bases respectively, with 9 bases between them. The germline V gene has CDR1 SGHRS and CDR2 YFSETQ. The CDR3 totals 14 residues. The full variable domain, in which reference TRBV5-1 and TRBJ1-2 provide the parts outside the CDR3, is KAGVTQTPRYLIKTRGQQVTLSCSPISGHRSVSWYQQTPGQGLQFLFEYFSETQRNKGNFPGRFSGRQFSNSRSEMNVSTLELGDSALYLCASSLRGGNYGYTFGSGTRLTVV.

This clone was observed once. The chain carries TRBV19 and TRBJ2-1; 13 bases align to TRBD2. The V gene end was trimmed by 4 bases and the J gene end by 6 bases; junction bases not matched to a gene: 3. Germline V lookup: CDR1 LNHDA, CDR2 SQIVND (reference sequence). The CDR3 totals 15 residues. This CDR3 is CASSSRLAGGNEQFF. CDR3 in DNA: TGTGCCAGTAGTAGTCGACTAGCGGGAGGCAATGAGCAGTTCTTC.